This is a list of T cell receptor beta chains from one sample in a study of blood T cell repertoires in COVID-19. Using immunoSEQ multiplex PCR, the repertoire was profiled, and TCRdb retains in-frame clones only, with some absent. The sample contains 150,000 to 180,000 clones, approximately 80% of which appear only once. The sequenced sample was peripheral blood. These receptors all stem from a woman aged 55-70 years with acute or convalescent COVID-19. CDR3s include the opening cysteine and the closing phenylalanine or tryptophan. Fields, in order: V gene, CDR3 length, CDR3 protein.

V gene: TRBV27
CDR3 length: 17
CDR3 protein: CASSRLAAGSSYNEQFF

V gene: TRBV4-1
CDR3 length: 18
CDR3 protein: CASSQEKGVGQGDYEQYF

V gene: TRBV30
CDR3 length: 12
CDR3 protein: CACIQGSYEQYF

V gene: TRBV12-3/TRBV12-4
CDR3 length: 12
CDR3 protein: CASLPAGNTIYF

V gene: TRBV6-2/TRBV6-3
CDR3 length: 15
CDR3 protein: CASSSWTGISYEQYF

V gene: TRBV12-3/TRBV12-4
CDR3 length: 12
CDR3 protein: CASSVANYGYTF

V gene: TRBV7-9
CDR3 length: 15
CDR3 protein: CASSYTGAVNEKLFF

V gene: TRBV6-5
CDR3 length: 14
CDR3 protein: CASSFTDSNQPQHF

V gene: TRBV5-6
CDR3 length: 17
CDR3 protein: CASSLASFTGIFNEQFF

V gene: TRBV28
CDR3 length: 14
CDR3 protein: CASSLPSSTDTQYF

V gene: TRBV11-2
CDR3 length: 14
CDR3 protein: CASSRRTGNTEAFF

V gene: TRBV6-5
CDR3 length: 15
CDR3 protein: CASSSGGAGNSPLHF

V gene: TRBV7-3
CDR3 length: 15
CDR3 protein: CASSRGGPGNYGYTF

V gene: TRBV30
CDR3 length: 16
CDR3 protein: CAWSVQWGGGNQPQHF

V gene: TRBV11-2
CDR3 length: 13
CDR3 protein: CASSADRVGGYTF

V gene: TRBV12-3/TRBV12-4
CDR3 length: 13
CDR3 protein: CATREGSGNTIYF